Each of the 5 T cell receptor beta chains below was sequenced from the same sample in a study of cytomegalovirus exposure and HLA in healthy donors. This PCR relied on a set of 60 Vbeta primers and 13 Jbeta primers. Assay used: immunoSEQ multiplex PCR; TCRdb lists only in-frame clones, some missing. The sample contains approximately 190,000 clones, approximately 81% of which appear only once. The sequenced material came from PBMCs. These receptors were taken from a boy aged 5 to 17 in good health and CMV-seronegative.

This CDR3 reads CSARHEREQYF. In DNA form, the CDR3 reads TGCAGTGCTAGACACGAGAGGGAGCAGTACTTC. The gene calls are TRBV20-1 and TRBJ2-7; D call uncertain. CDR1 is DFQATT and CDR2 is SNEGSKA in the germline V gene (reference sequence). The CDR3 sequence is 11 residues long. Trimming stripped 2 bases from V and 7 bases from J, with 9 bases between.

The chain uses TRBV5-6 and TRBJ2-3, with TRBD2 matching over 10 bases. The germline CDR1 and CDR2 sequences are SGHDT and YYEEEE. The CDR3 is made up of 17 amino acids. With 4 bases clipped from V and 2 bases from J, the junction kept 10 bases outside the gene matches. This CDR3 is CASSLFRLAGDTDTQYF. The CDR3 region has the DNA TGTGCCAGCAGCCTCTTTAGGCTAGCGGGGGACACAGATACGCAGTATTTT.

V gene TRBV5-1 combines with J gene TRBJ1-1, with D possibly matching TRBD1 (6 bases). CDR1 and CDR2 (germline): SGHRS, YFSETQ. The CDR3 has 15 amino acids. The V end lost 1 base, the J end lost 6 bases, and 16 bases lay between the germline ends. DNA of the CDR3: TGCGCCAGCAGCTTGCAGGGGCCAGCTAGTCCTGAAGCTTTCTTT. Translation: CASSLQGPASPEAFF. Full variable domain (outside the CDR3, taken from reference TRBV5-1 and TRBJ1-1): KAGVTQTPRYLIKTRGQQVTLSCSPISGHRSVSWYQQTPGQGLQFLFEYFSETQRNKGNFPGRFSGRQFSNSRSEMNVSTLELGDSALYLCASSLQGPASPEAFFGQGTRLTVV.

The CDR3 nucleotides are TGTGCCAGCAGGACACTAGCGGGAGGCCACGAGCAGTACTTC. Translation gives CASRTLAGGHEQYF. This chain uses TRBV2 with TRBJ2-7; TRBD2 agrees at 12 bases. Per germline, CDR1 SNHLY and CDR2 FYNNEI. The CDR3 is 14 amino acids. V dropped 6 bases and J dropped 5; count of bases not matched to a gene: 5. Full variable domain (missing parts from reference TRBV2 and TRBJ2-7): EPEVTQTPSHQVTQMGQEVILRCVPISNHLYFYWYRQILGQKVEFLVSFYNNEISEKSEIFDDQFSVERPDGSNFTLKIRSTKLEDSAMYFCASRTLAGGHEQYFGPGTRLTVT.

The chain recombines TRBV5-6 with TRBJ2-3; D remains unclear. In germline, CDR1 is SGHDT, CDR2 YYEEEE. Trimming cost V 0 bases and J 0 bases, with 8 bases left between them. The length of the CDR3 is 15 residues. The CDR3 here is CASSLDIPSTDTQYF. The CDR3 coding sequence is TGTGCCAGCAGCTTGGACATACCTAGCACAGATACGCAGTATTTT.